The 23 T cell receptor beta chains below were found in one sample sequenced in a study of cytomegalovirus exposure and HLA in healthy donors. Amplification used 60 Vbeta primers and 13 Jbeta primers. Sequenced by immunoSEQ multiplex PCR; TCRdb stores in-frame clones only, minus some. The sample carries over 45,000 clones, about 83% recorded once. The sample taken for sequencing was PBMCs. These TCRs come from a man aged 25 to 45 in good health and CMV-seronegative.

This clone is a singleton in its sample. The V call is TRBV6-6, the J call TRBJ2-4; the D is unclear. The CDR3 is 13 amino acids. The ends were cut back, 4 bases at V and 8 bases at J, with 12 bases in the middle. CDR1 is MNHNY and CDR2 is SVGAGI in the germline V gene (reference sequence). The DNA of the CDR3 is TGTGCCAGCAGTTCCACCGACTGGGACATTCAGTACTTC. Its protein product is CASSSTDWDIQYF.

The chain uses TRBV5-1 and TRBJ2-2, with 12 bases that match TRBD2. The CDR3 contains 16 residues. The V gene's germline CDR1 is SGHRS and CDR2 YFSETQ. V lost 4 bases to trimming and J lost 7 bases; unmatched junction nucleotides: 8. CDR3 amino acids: CASSLGTSGSDGELFF. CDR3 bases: TGCGCCAGCAGCCTCGGGACTAGCGGGTCCGACGGGGAGCTGTTTTTT. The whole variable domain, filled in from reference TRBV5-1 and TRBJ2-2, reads KAGVTQTPRYLIKTRGQQVTLSCSPISGHRSVSWYQQTPGQGLQFLFEYFSETQRNKGNFPGRFSGRQFSNSRSEMNVSTLELGDSALYLCASSLGTSGSDGELFFGEGSRLTVL.

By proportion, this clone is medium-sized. The CDR3 region has the DNA TGCGCCAGCAGCCAAGAAGCAGGATTTAACTATGGCTACACCTTC. As protein: CASSQEAGFNYGYTF. The chain recombines TRBV4-3 with TRBJ1-2, with unresolved D. The CDR3 runs to 15 residues. Trimming took off 0 bases at V and 1 base at J, with 9 bases between the two ends. The germline V gene has CDR1 LGHNA and CDR2 YSLEER.

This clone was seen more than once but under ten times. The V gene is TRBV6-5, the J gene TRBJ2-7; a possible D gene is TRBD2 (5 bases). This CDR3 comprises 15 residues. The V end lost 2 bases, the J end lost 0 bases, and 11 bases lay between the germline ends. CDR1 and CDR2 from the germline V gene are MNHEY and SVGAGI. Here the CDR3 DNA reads TGTGCCAGCAGTTACAGTCGGGCGGGCTCCTACGAGCAGTACTTC. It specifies CASSYSRAGSYEQYF.

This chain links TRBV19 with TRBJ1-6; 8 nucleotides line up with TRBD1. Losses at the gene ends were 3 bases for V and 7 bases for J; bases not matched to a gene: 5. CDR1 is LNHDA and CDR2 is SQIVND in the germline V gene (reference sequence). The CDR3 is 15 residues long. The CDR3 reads CASSIIQGGNSPLHF. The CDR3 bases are TGTGCCAGTAGTATCATACAGGGGGGCAATTCACCCCTCCACTTT.

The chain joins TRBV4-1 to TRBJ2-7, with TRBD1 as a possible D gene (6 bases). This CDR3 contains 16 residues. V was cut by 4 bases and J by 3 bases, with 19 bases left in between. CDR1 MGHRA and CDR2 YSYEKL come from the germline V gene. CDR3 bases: TGCGCCAGCAGCCCAGGGGTATTGGCAAATCTCTACGAGCAGTACTTC. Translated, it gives CASSPGVLANLYEQYF.

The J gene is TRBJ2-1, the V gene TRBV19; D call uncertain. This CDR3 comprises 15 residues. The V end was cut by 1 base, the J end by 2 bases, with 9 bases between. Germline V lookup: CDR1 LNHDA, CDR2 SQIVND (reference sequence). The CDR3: CASSIGSVPYNEQFF. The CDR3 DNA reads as TGTGCCAGTAGTATAGGCAGCGTCCCCTACAATGAGCAGTTCTTC.

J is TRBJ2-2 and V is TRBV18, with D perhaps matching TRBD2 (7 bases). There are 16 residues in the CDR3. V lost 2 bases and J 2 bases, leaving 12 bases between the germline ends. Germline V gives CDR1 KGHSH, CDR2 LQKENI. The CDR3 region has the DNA TGTGCCAGCTCACCAGGGGGGGCGACCAACACCGGGGAGCTGTTTTTT. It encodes CASSPGGATNTGELFF.

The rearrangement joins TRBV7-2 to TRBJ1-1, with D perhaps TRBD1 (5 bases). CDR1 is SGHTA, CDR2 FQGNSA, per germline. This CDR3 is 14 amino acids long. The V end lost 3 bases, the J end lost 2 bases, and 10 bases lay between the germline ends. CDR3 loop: CASSLGRGNTEAFF. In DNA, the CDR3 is TGTGCCAGCAGCTTGGGGCGGGGAAACACTGAAGCTTTCTTT.

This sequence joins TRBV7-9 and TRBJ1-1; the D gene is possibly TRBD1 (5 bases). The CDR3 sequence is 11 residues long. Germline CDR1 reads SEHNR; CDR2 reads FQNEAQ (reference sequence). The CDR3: CAIGVNTEAFF. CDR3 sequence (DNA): TGTGCAATAGGGGTTAACACTGAAGCTTTCTTT.

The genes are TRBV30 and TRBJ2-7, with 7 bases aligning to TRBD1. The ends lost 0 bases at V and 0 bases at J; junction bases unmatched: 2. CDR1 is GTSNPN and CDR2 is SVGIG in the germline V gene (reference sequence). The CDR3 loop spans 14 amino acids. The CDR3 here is CAWSVRQGSYEQYF. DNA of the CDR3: TGTGCCTGGAGTGTCCGACAGGGCTCCTACGAGCAGTACTTC.

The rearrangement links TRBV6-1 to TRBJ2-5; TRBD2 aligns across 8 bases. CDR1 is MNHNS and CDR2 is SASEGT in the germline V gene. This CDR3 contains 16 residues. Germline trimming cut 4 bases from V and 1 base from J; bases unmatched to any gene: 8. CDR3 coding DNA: TGTGCCAGCAGTGGCGACGGGGGGGACCTCCAAGAGACCCAGTACTTC. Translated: CASSGDGGDLQETQYF.

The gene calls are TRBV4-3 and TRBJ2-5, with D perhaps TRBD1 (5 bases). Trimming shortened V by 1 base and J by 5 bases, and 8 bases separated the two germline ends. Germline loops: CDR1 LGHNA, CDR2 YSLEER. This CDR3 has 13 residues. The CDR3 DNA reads TGCGCCAGCAGCCAAGGCAGGGTGGAGACCCAGTACTTC. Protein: CASSQGRVETQYF.

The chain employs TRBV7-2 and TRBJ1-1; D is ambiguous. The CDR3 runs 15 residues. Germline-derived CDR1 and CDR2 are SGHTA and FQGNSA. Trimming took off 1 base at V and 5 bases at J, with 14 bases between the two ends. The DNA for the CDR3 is TGTGCCAGCAGCTTAGGGGGAGGGCTGGGTACTGAAGCTTTCTTT. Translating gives CASSLGGGLGTEAFF.

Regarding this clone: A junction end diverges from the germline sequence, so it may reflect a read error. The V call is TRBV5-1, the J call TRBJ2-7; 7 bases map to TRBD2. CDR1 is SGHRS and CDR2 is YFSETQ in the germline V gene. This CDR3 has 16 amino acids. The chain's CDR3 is CASSSNRLAGRYEQHF. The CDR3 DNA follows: TGCGCCAGCAGCTCGAATCGACTAGCAGGAAGGTACGAGCAGCACTTC.

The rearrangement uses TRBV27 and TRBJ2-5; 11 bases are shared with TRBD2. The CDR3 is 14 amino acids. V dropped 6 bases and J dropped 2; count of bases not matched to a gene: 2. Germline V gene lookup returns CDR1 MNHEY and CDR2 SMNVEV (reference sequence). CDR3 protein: CASRGLAAQETQYF. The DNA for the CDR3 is TGTGCCAGCAGGGGACTAGCGGCACAAGAGACCCAGTACTTC.

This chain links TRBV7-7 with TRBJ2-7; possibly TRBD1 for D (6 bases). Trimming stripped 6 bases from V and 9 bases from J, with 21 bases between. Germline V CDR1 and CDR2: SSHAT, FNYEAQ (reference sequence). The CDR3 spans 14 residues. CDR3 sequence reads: CASSSDRTSGRQYF. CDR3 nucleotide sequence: TGTGCCAGCAGTTCGGACAGAACCTCCGGCAGGCAGTACTTC.

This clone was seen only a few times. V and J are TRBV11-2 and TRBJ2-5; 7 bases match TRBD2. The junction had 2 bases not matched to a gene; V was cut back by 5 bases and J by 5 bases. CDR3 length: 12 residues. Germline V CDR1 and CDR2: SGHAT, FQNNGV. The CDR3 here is CASSPGRETQYF. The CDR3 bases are TGTGCCAGCAGCCCCGGGAGGGAGACCCAGTACTTC.

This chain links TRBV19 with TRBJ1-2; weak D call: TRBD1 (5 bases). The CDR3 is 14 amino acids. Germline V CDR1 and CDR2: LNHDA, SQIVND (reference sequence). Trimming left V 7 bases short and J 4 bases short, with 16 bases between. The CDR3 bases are TGTGCCAGTACTCGACAGTCGGTCGGCTATGGCTACACCTTC. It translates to CASTRQSVGYGYTF.

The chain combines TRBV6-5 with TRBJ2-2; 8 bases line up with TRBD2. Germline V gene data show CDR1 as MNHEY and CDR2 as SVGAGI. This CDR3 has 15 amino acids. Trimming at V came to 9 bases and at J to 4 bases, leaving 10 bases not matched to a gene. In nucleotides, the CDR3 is TGTGCCAGTACATTGGATAGCGGGGCCACCGGGGAGCTGTTTTTT. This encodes CASTLDSGATGELFF.

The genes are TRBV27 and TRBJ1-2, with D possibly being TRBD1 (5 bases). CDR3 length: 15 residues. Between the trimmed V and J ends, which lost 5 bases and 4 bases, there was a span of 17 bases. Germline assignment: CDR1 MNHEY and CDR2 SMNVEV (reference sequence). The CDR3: CASSPLGGQAYGYTF. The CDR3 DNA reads TGTGCCAGCAGTCCACTCGGGGGTCAGGCCTATGGCTACACCTTC.

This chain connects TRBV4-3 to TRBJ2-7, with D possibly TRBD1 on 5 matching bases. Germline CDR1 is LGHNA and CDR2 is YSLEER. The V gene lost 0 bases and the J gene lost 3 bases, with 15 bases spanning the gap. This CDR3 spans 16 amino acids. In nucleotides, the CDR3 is TGCGCCAGCAGCCAAGATATAAGGCAGGGCAACTACGAGCAGTACTTC. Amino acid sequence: CASSQDIRQGNYEQYF.

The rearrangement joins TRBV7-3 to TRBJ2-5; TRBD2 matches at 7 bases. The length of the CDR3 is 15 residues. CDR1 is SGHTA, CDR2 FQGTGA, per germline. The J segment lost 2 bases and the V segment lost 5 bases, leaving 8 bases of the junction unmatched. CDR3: CASSTTAGVQETQYF. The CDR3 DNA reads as TGTGCCAGCAGCACAACGGCGGGGGTACAAGAGACCCAGTACTTC.